Listed below are T cell receptor beta chains from one sample, sequenced in a study of T cell responses to AZD1222 COVID-19 vaccine. The protocol was immunoSEQ multiplex PCR, while the TCRdb copy is restricted to in-frame clones and leaves out a portion. This table has 35,000 or so clones, about 89% appearing once. This material consisted of peripheral blood, taken on day 0 of AZD1222 vaccination. All receptors derive from an adult in good health. CDR3s include the opening cysteine and the closing phenylalanine or tryptophan. Each record gives: CDR3 DNA, CDR3 protein, clone size, J gene, V gene, D gene. A D gene is named only where the DNA matches it firmly. Part of the rows lack a size; the others show once, few, many or a class for expanded clones.

CDR3nt: TGTGCTAGTGGTTTGGTATCCGGCAGCTCCTACAATGAGCAGTTCTTC
CDR3aa: CASGLVSGSSYNEQFF
abundance: NA
j_gene: TRBJ2-1
v_gene: TRBV12-5
d_gene: NA

CDR3nt: TGTGCCAGTAGTATATCCGCGGGGGATAATCAGCCCCAGCATTTT
CDR3aa: CASSISAGDNQPQHF
abundance: NA
j_gene: TRBJ1-5
v_gene: TRBV19
d_gene: NA

CDR3nt: TGTGCCAGCAGCCAGGGTGGGGGGTACGAGCAGTACTTC
CDR3aa: CASSQGGGYEQYF
abundance: NA
j_gene: TRBJ2-7
v_gene: TRBV4-2
d_gene: NA

CDR3nt: TGCGCCAGCACCACCAAAGAGACCCAGTACTTC
CDR3aa: CASTTKETQYF
abundance: NA
j_gene: TRBJ2-5
v_gene: TRBV5-1
d_gene: NA

CDR3nt: TGTGCCAGCAGGGACCGGGACAGGGGGCATGGCTACACCTTC
CDR3aa: CASRDRDRGHGYTF
abundance: NA
j_gene: TRBJ1-2
v_gene: TRBV6-5
d_gene: TRBD1

CDR3nt: TGTGCCAGCGGAGAGGGACAGGGAGGCACTGAAGCTTTCTTT
CDR3aa: CASGEGQGGTEAFF
abundance: NA
j_gene: TRBJ1-1
v_gene: TRBV6-5
d_gene: TRBD1

CDR3nt: TGTGCCAGTAGTATGACGAGCGGTACGGTCTTTTTT
CDR3aa: CASSMTSGTVFF
abundance: NA
j_gene: TRBJ1-4
v_gene: TRBV19
d_gene: NA

CDR3nt: TGTGCCAGCAGTGCCCCGGGACTAGCGGGAGGGCAGTACTTC
CDR3aa: CASSAPGLAGGQYF
abundance: once
j_gene: TRBJ2-7
v_gene: TRBV28
d_gene: TRBD2

CDR3nt: TGCAGCGTTGAAGAGGGGCAGGCCCCGAACTATGGCTACACCTTC
CDR3aa: CSVEEGQAPNYGYTF
abundance: NA
j_gene: TRBJ1-2
v_gene: TRBV29-1
d_gene: NA

CDR3nt: TGCAGCGTAGTACAGGGATTGAGTGGCTACACCTTC
CDR3aa: CSVVQGLSGYTF
abundance: NA
j_gene: TRBJ1-2
v_gene: TRBV29-1
d_gene: NA

CDR3nt: TGCGCCAGCAGCTCGGACCGTCCCAATGAAGCTTTCTTT
CDR3aa: CASSSDRPNEAFF
abundance: NA
j_gene: TRBJ1-1
v_gene: TRBV5-1
d_gene: NA

CDR3nt: TGTGCCAGCACCACCCGACTAGCGTACCCGTACGAGCAGTACTTC
CDR3aa: CASTTRLAYPYEQYF
abundance: few
j_gene: TRBJ2-7
v_gene: TRBV27
d_gene: TRBD2

CDR3nt: TGTGCCAGCAGCCGAGGACAGGGAGGGGGCTATGGCTACACCTTC
CDR3aa: CASSRGQGGGYGYTF
abundance: few
j_gene: TRBJ1-2
v_gene: TRBV3-1/TRBV3-2
d_gene: TRBD1

CDR3nt: TGTGCCAGCAGGGGGCAGAGCAATCAGCCCCAGCATTTT
CDR3aa: CASRGQSNQPQHF
abundance: NA
j_gene: TRBJ1-5
v_gene: TRBV28
d_gene: NA

CDR3nt: TGCGCCAGCAGCCGCGGGACAGGGGCGATTGATGGCTACACCTTC
CDR3aa: CASSRGTGAIDGYTF
abundance: NA
j_gene: TRBJ1-2
v_gene: TRBV4-1
d_gene: TRBD1

CDR3nt: TGTGCCAGCAGCCGCATCTCTATTGAGCAGTTCTTC
CDR3aa: CASSRISIEQFF
abundance: NA
j_gene: TRBJ2-1
v_gene: TRBV7-9
d_gene: NA

CDR3nt: TGTGCCAGCAGCCCCCGGACAGGGGGCCACACTGAAGCTTTCTTT
CDR3aa: CASSPRTGGHTEAFF
abundance: NA
j_gene: TRBJ1-1
v_gene: TRBV5-4
d_gene: TRBD1

CDR3nt: TGTGCCAGCAGCTTAGGGGGGACAGGGCGGGAGCCCCAGCATTTT
CDR3aa: CASSLGGTGREPQHF
abundance: NA
j_gene: TRBJ1-5
v_gene: TRBV7-2
d_gene: TRBD1